A single sample is the source of the 5 T cell receptor beta chains below, sequenced in a study of T cell changes during pregnancy in multiple sclerosis. Libraries were prepared by immunoSEQ multiplex PCR; TCRdb keeps only in-frame clonotypes and omits some of them. The sample contains more than 25,000 clones, roughly 87% of which appear only once. The source was CD8+ T cells from peripheral blood mononuclear cells, collected in the first trimester of pregnancy. These receptors were obtained from a female donor with multiple sclerosis, enrolled in a pregnancy study.

The chain links TRBV19 to TRBJ2-1, with no clear D. Per germline, CDR1 LNHDA and CDR2 SQIVND (reference sequence). Between the trimmed V and J ends, which lost 4 bases and 13 bases, there was a span of 14 bases. This CDR3 comprises 12 residues. The CDR3 protein is CASSTQDLSQFF. In DNA form, the CDR3 reads TGTGCCAGTAGTACCCAGGATCTATCACAGTTCTTC.

The V gene is TRBV27, the J gene TRBJ2-7, with a tentative D call TRBD1 (5 bases). Trimming removed 2 bases from V and 5 bases from J, with 7 bases in between. Germline CDR1 MNHEY, CDR2 SMNVEV (reference sequence). The CDR3 is made up of 12 amino acids. The CDR3 DNA is TGTGCCAGCAGTTTACAGGGTAACGAGCAGTACTTC. Translated, it gives CASSLQGNEQYF.

The sample holds a few counts of this clone. The chain carries TRBV29-1 and TRBJ1-1; D ambiguous. Between the trimmed V and J ends, which lost 3 bases and 4 bases, there was a span of 6 bases. Germline CDR1 is SQVTM and CDR2 is ANQGSEA. This CDR3 is built from 11 residues. Written as DNA, the CDR3 is TGCAGCGTTGATCGGGGCACTGAAGCTTTCTTT. Amino acids: CSVDRGTEAFF.

This rearrangement joins TRBV7-8 to TRBJ2-5; 8 nucleotides align to TRBD1. Trimming took 5 bases from V and 4 from J; bases not matched to a gene: 9. This CDR3 is built from 15 residues. CDR1 and CDR2 (germline): SGHVS, FQNEAQ. The CDR3 nucleotides read TGTGCCAGCAGCGCCCGACAGGGGCTACGAGAGACCCAGTACTTC. Protein product: CASSARQGLRETQYF.

By share, this clone ranks as medium-sized. The gene calls are TRBV28 and TRBJ2-2; 8 positions match TRBD2. Trimming took 5 bases from V and 3 from J; bases not matched to a gene: 5. Per the germline V gene, CDR1 is MDHEN and CDR2 is SYDVKM. There are 15 residues in the CDR3. CDR3: CASSRAGVDTGELFF. The CDR3 DNA reads TGTGCCAGCAGTAGAGCGGGGGTCGACACCGGGGAGCTGTTTTTT. The whole variable domain, remainder taken from reference TRBV28 and TRBJ2-2, is DVKVTQSSRYLVKRTGEKVFLECVQDMDHENMFWYRQDPGLGLRLIYFSYDVKMKEKGDIPEGYSVSREKKERFSLILESASTNQTSMYLCASSRAGVDTGELFFGEGSRLTVL.